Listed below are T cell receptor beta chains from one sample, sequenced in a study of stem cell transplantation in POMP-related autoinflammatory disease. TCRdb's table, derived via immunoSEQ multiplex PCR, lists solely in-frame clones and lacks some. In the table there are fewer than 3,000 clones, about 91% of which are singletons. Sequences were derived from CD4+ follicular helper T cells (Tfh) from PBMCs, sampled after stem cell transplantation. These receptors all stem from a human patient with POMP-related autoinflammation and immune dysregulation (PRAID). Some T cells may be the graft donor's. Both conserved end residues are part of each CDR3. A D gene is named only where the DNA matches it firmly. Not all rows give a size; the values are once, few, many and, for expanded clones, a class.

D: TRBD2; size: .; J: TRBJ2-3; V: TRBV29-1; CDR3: CSVDGTSGGATDTQYF; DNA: TGCAGCGTTGACGGGACTAGCGGGGGGGCCACAGATACGCAGTATTTT
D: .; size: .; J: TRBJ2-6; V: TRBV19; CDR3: CASNPYSGANVLTF; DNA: TGTGCCAGTAACCCGTACTCTGGGGCCAACGTCCTGACTTTC
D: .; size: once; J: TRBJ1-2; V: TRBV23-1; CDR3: CASSQSPGYTF; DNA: TGCGCCAGCAGTCAATCACCCGGCTACACCTTC
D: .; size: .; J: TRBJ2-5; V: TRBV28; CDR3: CASKRNSHETQYF; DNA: TGTGCCAGCAAGCGAAACAGTCATGAGACCCAGTACTTC
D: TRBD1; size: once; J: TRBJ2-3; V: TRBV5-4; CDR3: CASSFVAGQGTDTQYF; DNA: TGTGCCAGCAGCTTCGTCGCGGGACAGGGCACAGATACGCAGTATTTT
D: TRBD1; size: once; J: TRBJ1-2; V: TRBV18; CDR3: CASSPPDRGHYGYTF; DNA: TGTGCCAGCTCACCCCCCGACAGGGGTCACTATGGCTACACCTTC
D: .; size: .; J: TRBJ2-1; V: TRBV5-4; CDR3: CASSGSTAISYNEQFF; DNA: TGTGCCAGCAGCGGTTCGACCGCGATCTCCTACAATGAGCAGTTCTTC
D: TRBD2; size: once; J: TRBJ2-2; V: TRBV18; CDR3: CASSPGLAGTGELFF; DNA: TGTGCCAGCTCTCCTGGACTAGCGGGCACCGGGGAGCTGTTTTTT
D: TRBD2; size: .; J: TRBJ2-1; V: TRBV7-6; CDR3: CASSFSGTSGYNEQFF; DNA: TGTGCCAGCAGCTTTTCCGGGACTAGCGGTTACAATGAGCAGTTCTTC
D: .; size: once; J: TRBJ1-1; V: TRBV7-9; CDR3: CASSPLNTEAFF; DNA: TGTGCCAGCAGCCCCTTGAACACTGAAGCTTTCTTT
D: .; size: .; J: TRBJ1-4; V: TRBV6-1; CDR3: CASSEVSGEKLFF; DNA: TGTGCCAGCAGTGAGGTCAGTGGTGAAAAACTGTTTTTT
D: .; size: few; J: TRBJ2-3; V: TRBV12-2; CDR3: CASRPSRGDTQYF; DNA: TGTGCAAGTCGCCCCTCTAGGGGCGATACGCAGTATTTT
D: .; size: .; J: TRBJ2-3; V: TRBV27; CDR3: CASSSTTNTDTQYF; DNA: TGTGCCAGCAGTTCGACCACAAACACAGATACGCAGTATTTT
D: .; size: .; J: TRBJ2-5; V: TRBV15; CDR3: CATSKLEGTQYF; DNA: TGTGCCACCAGCAAACTAGAAGGGACCCAGTACTTC
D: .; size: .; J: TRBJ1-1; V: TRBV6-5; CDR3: CASSWAGESTEAFF; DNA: TGTGCCAGCAGTTGGGCAGGGGAGTCCACTGAAGCTTTCTTT
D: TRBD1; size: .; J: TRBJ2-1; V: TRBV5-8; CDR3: CASSPGTGYSRSYNEQFF; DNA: TGTGCCAGCAGCCCCGGGACAGGGTATTCCCGCTCCTACAATGAGCAGTTCTTC
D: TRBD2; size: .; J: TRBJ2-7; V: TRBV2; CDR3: CASTASSGKLGEQYF; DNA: TGTGCCAGCACTGCCTCTAGCGGGAAGTTGGGCGAGCAGTACTTC
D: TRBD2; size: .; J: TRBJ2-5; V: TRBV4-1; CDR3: CASSARAGGPQETQYF; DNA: TGCGCCAGCAGCGCCCGAGCGGGGGGGCCCCAAGAGACCCAGTACTTC
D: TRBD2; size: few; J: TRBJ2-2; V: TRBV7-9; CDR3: CASSLDPGLAGFRTGELFF; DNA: TGTGCCAGCAGCTTAGACCCGGGACTAGCGGGATTTCGGACCGGGGAGCTGTTTTTT
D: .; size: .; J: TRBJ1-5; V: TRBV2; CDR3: CASSPGGWSSNQPQHF; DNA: TGTGCCAGCAGCCCAGGAGGGTGGAGCAGCAATCAGCCCCAGCATTTT
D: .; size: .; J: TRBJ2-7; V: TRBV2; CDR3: CASIQAGDRYEQYF; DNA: TGTGCCAGCATCCAAGCAGGGGACCGCTACGAGCAGTACTTC
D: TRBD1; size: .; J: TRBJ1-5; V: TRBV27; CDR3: CASQTGGYQPQHF; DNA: TGTGCCAGCCAGACAGGGGGTTACCAGCCCCAGCATTTT
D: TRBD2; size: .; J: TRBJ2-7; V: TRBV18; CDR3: CASSTSSGSYEQYF; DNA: TGTGCCAGCTCAACATCTAGCGGGAGCTACGAGCAGTACTTC
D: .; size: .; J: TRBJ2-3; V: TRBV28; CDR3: CASSLSGLSGTQYF; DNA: TGTGCCAGCAGTTTAAGCGGGCTCTCAGGTACGCAGTATTTT
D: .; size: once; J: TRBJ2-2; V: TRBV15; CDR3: CATSRGNTGELFF; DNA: TGTGCCACCAGCAGAGGGAACACCGGGGAGCTGTTTTTT
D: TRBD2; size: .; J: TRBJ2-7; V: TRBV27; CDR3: CASSLPSGLQICYEQYF; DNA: TGTGCCAGCAGTTTACCTAGCGGGCTTCAAATCTGCTACGAGCAGTACTTC
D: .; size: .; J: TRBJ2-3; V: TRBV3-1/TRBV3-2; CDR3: CASSLAGDTQYF; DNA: TGTGCCAGCAGTTTAGCAGGGGATACGCAGTATTTT
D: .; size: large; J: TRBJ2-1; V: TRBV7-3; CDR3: CASSLPGTYNEQFF; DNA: TGTGCCAGCAGCTTACCGGGTACCTACAATGAGCAGTTCTTC
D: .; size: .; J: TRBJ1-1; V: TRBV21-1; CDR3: CASRIIRTEAFF; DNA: TGTGCCAGCAGGATAATTCGCACTGAAGCTTTCTTT
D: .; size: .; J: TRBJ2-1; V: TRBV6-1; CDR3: CASSDERYNEQFF; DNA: TGTGCCAGCAGTGATGAGCGGTACAATGAGCAGTTCTTC
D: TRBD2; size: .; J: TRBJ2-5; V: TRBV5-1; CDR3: CASSPVAGGQETQYF; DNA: TGCGCCAGCAGCCCGGTAGCGGGAGGGCAAGAGACCCAGTACTTC
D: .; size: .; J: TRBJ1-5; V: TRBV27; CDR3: CASHEWDPWGTQHF; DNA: TGTGCCAGCCACGAGTGGGACCCATGGGGCACCCAGCATTTT
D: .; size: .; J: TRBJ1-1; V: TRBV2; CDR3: CASNPMDTEAFF; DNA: TGTGCCAGCAACCCCATGGACACTGAAGCTTTCTTT
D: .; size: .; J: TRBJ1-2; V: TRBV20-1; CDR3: CSTSAGYGYTF; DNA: TGCAGTACATCGGCCGGGTATGGCTACACCTTC
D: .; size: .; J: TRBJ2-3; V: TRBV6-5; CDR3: CASSYSAGGTDTQYF; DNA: TGTGCCAGCAGTTACTCGGCAGGGGGCACAGATACGCAGTATTTT
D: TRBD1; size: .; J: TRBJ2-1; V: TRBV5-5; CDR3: CASGWTGDNEQFF; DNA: TGTGCCAGCGGATGGACAGGGGACAATGAGCAGTTCTTC
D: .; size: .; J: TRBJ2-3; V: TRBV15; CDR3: CATSGYQVGTDTQYF; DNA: TGTGCCACCAGCGGCTATCAGGTGGGCACAGATACGCAGTATTTT
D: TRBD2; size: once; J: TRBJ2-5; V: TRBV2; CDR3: CASSPGLAVETQYF; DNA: TGTGCCAGCAGCCCGGGACTAGCTGTAGAGACCCAGTACTTC
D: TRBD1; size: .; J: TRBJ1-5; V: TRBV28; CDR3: CASRRRQGGNQPQHF; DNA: TGTGCCAGCAGGCGAAGACAGGGGGGTAATCAGCCCCAGCATTTT
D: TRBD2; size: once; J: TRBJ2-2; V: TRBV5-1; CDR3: CASRAGLDYTGELFF; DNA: TGCGCCAGCAGGGCGGGACTAGACTACACCGGGGAGCTGTTTTTT
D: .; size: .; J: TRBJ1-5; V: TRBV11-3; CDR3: CASSHRPLNQPQHF; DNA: TGTGCCAGCAGCCATAGGCCCCTCAATCAGCCCCAGCATTTT
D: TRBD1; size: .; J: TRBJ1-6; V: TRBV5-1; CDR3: CASSGTGERNSPLHF; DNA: TGCGCCAGCAGCGGGACAGGGGAAAGGAATTCACCCCTCCACTTT
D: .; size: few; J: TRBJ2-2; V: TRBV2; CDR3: CASSESRMSTPGELFF; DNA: TGTGCCAGCAGTGAAAGTCGTATGTCTACCCCCGGGGAGCTGTTTTTT
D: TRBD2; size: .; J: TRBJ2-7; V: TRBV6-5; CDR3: CASSLLTGGSYEQYF; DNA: TGTGCCAGCAGCCTTCTGACGGGGGGCTCCTACGAGCAGTACTTC
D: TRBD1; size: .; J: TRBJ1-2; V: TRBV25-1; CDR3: CASTHRGNGYTF; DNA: TGTGCCAGCACCCACAGGGGGAATGGCTACACCTTC
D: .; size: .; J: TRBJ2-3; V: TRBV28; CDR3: CASDRGSWDTQYF; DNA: TGTGCCAGCGACCGGGGAAGCTGGGATACGCAGTATTTT